The rows below give T cell receptor beta chains drawn from one sample of a study of cytomegalovirus exposure and HLA in healthy donors. The data were produced by immunoSEQ multiplex PCR, yet TCRdb's version contains in-frame clones alone and is incomplete. The repertoire has 150,000 to 170,000 clones, about 86% of them found once; the top ten carry 20% to 25%. Sequenced sample: PBMCs. The source of these receptors is a man aged 18 to 30 in good health and CMV-seropositive. The CDR3 runs from the conserved cysteine through the conserved F or W. Each record gives: clone size, J gene, V gene, CDR3 length, D gene, CDR3 DNA, CDR3 protein. A D gene is named only where the DNA matches it firmly. Clone size appears in some rows only: once, few, many, or a class for an expanded clone.

NA | TRBJ2-7 | TRBV5-1 | 14 | NA | TGCGCCAGCAGCCGCACTCGAAACTCCTACGAGCAGTACTTC | CASSRTRNSYEQYF
NA | TRBJ2-1 | TRBV19 | 16 | NA | TGTGCCAGTAGCCCTAGCCTGAAGGGCCTCCTGGATGAGCAGTTCTTC | CASSPSLKGLLDEQFF
NA | TRBJ2-2 | TRBV7-2 | 15 | TRBD1 | TGTGCCAGCAGCCCAGACAGGGAGAACACCGGGGAGCTGTTTTTT | CASSPDRENTGELFF
NA | TRBJ2-3 | TRBV11-2 | 17 | TRBD1 | TGTGCCAGCAGCCCTAGAGGCGTACAGGGGATGACAGATACGCAGTATTTT | CASSPRGVQGMTDTQYF
NA | TRBJ1-1 | TRBV7-9 | 14 | TRBD1 | TGTGCCAGCAGCTCTGACAGGGGGAGGGCTGAAGCTTTCTTT | CASSSDRGRAEAFF
few | TRBJ2-1 | TRBV12-5 | 13 | TRBD2 | TGTGCTAGTGGTCGTAGCGGGGGCGATGAGCAGTTCTTC | CASGRSGGDEQFF
NA | TRBJ1-2 | TRBV27 | 13 | NA | TGTGCCAGCAGTCCGGACACGGGCCTTAGCTACACCTTC | CASSPDTGLSYTF
NA | TRBJ2-7 | TRBV10-2 | 12 | NA | TGCGCCAGCAGGGACAACTCCTACGAGCAGTACTTC | CASRDNSYEQYF
NA | TRBJ2-7 | TRBV6-5 | 13 | TRBD1 | TGTGCCAGCGCTCGGGACAGAGCCTACGAGCAGTACTTC | CASARDRAYEQYF
once | TRBJ1-1 | TRBV5-1 | 15 | NA | TGCGCCAGCAGCTTGGGGTACCAATCGGACACTGAAGCTTTCTTT | CASSLGYQSDTEAFF
NA | TRBJ2-3 | TRBV30 | 13 | NA | TGTGCCTGGAACCTCCAGGGGGGAGATACGCAGTATTTT | CAWNLQGGDTQYF
NA | TRBJ2-7 | TRBV11-2 | 15 | NA | TGCGCCAGCAGACAAGACCGGGTGAGCTCCTACGAGCAGTACTTC | CASRQDRVSSYEQYF
NA | TRBJ1-1 | TRBV6-1 | 13 | NA | TGTGCCAGCAGTCCACAGGGGAACACTGAAGCTTTCTTT | CASSPQGNTEAFF
NA | TRBJ1-3 | TRBV28 | 14 | NA | TGTGCCAGCAGTATTACAGACTCTGGAAACACCATATATTTT | CASSITDSGNTIYF
NA | TRBJ1-4 | TRBV13 | 12 | TRBD1 | TGTGCCAGCAGCTCACAGGGGGAAAAACTGTTTTTT | CASSSQGEKLFF
NA | TRBJ2-1 | TRBV19 | 13 | NA | TGTGCCAGTAGTATTGCGGCGGGAAGGGAGCAGTTCTTC | CASSIAAGREQFF
NA | TRBJ2-2 | TRBV6-4 | 17 | TRBD2 | TGTGCCAGCAGTGACCACATTATAGCGGGAGCCACCGGGGAGCTGTTTTTT | CASSDHIIAGATGELFF
once | TRBJ2-7 | TRBV29-1 | 15 | TRBD1 | TGCAGCGTTGAAGAATGGCGGGACAGGGGCAACGAGCAGTACTTC | CSVEEWRDRGNEQYF
NA | TRBJ1-2 | TRBV9 | 13 | NA | TGTGCCAGCAGCGAAACAGGACCCTACGGCTACACCTTC | CASSETGPYGYTF
NA | TRBJ2-7 | TRBV19 | 17 | TRBD1 | TGTGCCAGTAGTGTCAGGCAGGGGGATTCCCGGTCCTACGAGCAGTACTTC | CASSVRQGDSRSYEQYF
NA | TRBJ2-2 | TRBV7-3 | 16 | NA | TGTGCCAGCAGCTTAATTCCGGGGGCGAACACCGGGGAGCTGTTTTTT | CASSLIPGANTGELFF
NA | TRBJ1-5 | TRBV6-1 | 15 | NA | TGTGCCAGCAGTGGGGGAGGGGTTGGCCATCAGCCCCAGCATTTT | CASSGGGVGHQPQHF
NA | TRBJ2-7 | TRBV7-9 | 14 | TRBD1 | TGTGCCAGCAGCACCCTAGGACAGGGCTACGAGCAGTACTTC | CASSTLGQGYEQYF
once | TRBJ2-5 | TRBV23-1 | 17 | TRBD1 | TGCGCCAGCAGTCAGGGGGCCAGGGCAGGGGGACAAGAGACCCAGTACTTC | CASSQGARAGGQETQYF
NA | TRBJ2-1 | TRBV7-7 | 14 | TRBD2 | TGTGCCAGCAGCTTAGGAGGGCGGGGGGCAGCCCAGTTCTTC | CASSLGGRGAAQFF
NA | TRBJ1-6 | TRBV19 | 15 | NA | TGTGCCAGTAGTATCCAGACAGCCCATAATTCACCCCTCCACTTT | CASSIQTAHNSPLHF
NA | TRBJ1-1 | TRBV6-6 | 14 | NA | TGTGCCAGCAACCAGGACAAGCTGAGCACTGAAGCTTTCTTT | CASNQDKLSTEAFF
NA | TRBJ2-3 | TRBV19 | 16 | TRBD2 | TGTGCCAGTAGTACAAGAGCGGGAGGGCCCGGAGATACGCAGTATTTT | CASSTRAGGPGDTQYF
NA | TRBJ2-5 | TRBV14 | 14 | TRBD1 | TGTGCCAGCAGCCTGAAATGGACAGGAGAGACCCAGTACTTC | CASSLKWTGETQYF
NA | TRBJ1-6 | TRBV9 | 14 | NA | TGTGCCAGCAGCGTAGGGACACAGAATTCACCCCTCCACTTT | CASSVGTQNSPLHF
NA | TRBJ2-5 | TRBV7-2 | 13 | NA | TGTGCCAGCAGCTTTCAAGGGGAAGAGACCCAGTACTTC | CASSFQGEETQYF
NA | TRBJ2-4 | TRBV6-5 | 11 | TRBD1 | TGTGCCAGCAGTGGGGACAGCATTCAGTACTTC | CASSGDSIQYF
NA | TRBJ2-5 | TRBV19 | 14 | TRBD1 | TGTGCCAGTAGTTTACAGGGGGGAAGGGAGACCCAGTACTTC | CASSLQGGRETQYF
NA | TRBJ2-7 | TRBV7-8 | 19 | TRBD1 | TGTGCCAGCATTCAAAAAAGGGACAGGGGAACCCCCAACTATTACGAGCAGTACTTC | CASIQKRDRGTPNYYEQYF
NA | TRBJ1-4 | TRBV7-7 | 15 | TRBD1 | TGTGCCAGCAGCTCTGGGCCGGGACAGGGCGAAAAACTGTTTTTT | CASSSGPGQGEKLFF
NA | TRBJ2-7 | TRBV21-1 | 13 | NA | TGTGCCAGCAGCAAAGCTGACCGCAGGGAGCAGTACTTC | CASSKADRREQYF
once | TRBJ1-5 | TRBV2 | 12 | NA | TGTGCCAGCAGTGAACTTCAGCAGCCCCAGCATTTT | CASSELQQPQHF
NA | TRBJ2-1 | TRBV5-4 | 14 | TRBD2 | TGTGCCAGCAGCCCTCTGACTAGCGAAAAAGAGCAGTTCTTC | CASSPLTSEKEQFF
few | TRBJ1-6 | TRBV6-5 | 14 | NA | TGTGCCAGCAGCTGGGGACACAGGGTTGGGTCCCTCCACTTT | CASSWGHRVGSLHF
NA | TRBJ1-1 | TRBV11-3 | 16 | TRBD1 | TGTGCCAGCAGCAACAGGCTAGGGACAGGTGTGAGTGAAGCTTTCTTT | CASSNRLGTGVSEAFF
NA | TRBJ1-5 | TRBV18 | 15 | TRBD1 | TGTGCCAGCTCACAACAGGGGATGGATAATCAGCCCCAGCATTTT | CASSQQGMDNQPQHF
NA | TRBJ1-4 | TRBV4-3 | 15 | TRBD1 | TGCGCCAGCAGCCAAGGAAGGCAGGGGGTCTTCGAACTGTTTTTT | CASSQGRQGVFELFF
few | TRBJ1-2 | TRBV25-1 | 11 | NA | TGTGCCAGCAGTGAATACGAGGTTTACACCTTC | CASSEYEVYTF
NA | TRBJ2-1 | TRBV6-1 | 12 | NA | TGTGCCGTACGGACTACATACAATGAGCAGTTCTTC | CAVRTTYNEQFF
NA | TRBJ2-3 | TRBV6-4 | 16 | TRBD2 | TGTGCCAGCAGTGACTCGGCTAGCGGAGGCACAGATACGCAGTATTTT | CASSDSASGGTDTQYF
few | TRBJ2-2 | TRBV5-1 | 15 | NA | TGCGCCAGCAGCTTGGCCTGGGCTGACACCGGGGAGCTGTTTTTT | CASSLAWADTGELFF
NA | TRBJ2-5 | TRBV27 | 17 | TRBD2 | TGTGCCAGCATTGATCTAGCGGGAGCCCGGCGGGGGGAGACCCAGTACTTC | CASIDLAGARRGETQYF
few | TRBJ2-7 | TRBV7-4 | 11 | NA | TGTGCCAGCAGCTACTGTAGCGAGCAGTACTTC | CASSYCSEQYF
NA | TRBJ2-1 | TRBV27 | 14 | NA | TGTGCCAGCAGTTTAACGGGACTTAACAATGAGCAGTTCTTC | CASSLTGLNNEQFF
NA | TRBJ2-3 | TRBV29-1 | 14 | NA | TGCAGCGTTGATCGAGCGCTTCCCACAGATACGCAGTATTTT | CSVDRALPTDTQYF